Listed below are T cell receptor beta chains from one sample, sequenced in a study of Ad26.COV2.S vaccination and SARS-CoV-2 variants. TCRdb's table, derived via immunoSEQ multiplex PCR, lists solely in-frame clones and lacks some. The sample lists some 460,000 clones, 80% to 90% seen once, with approximately 1.7% in the top ten. The source material was peripheral blood, sampled in a trial of Ad26.COV2.S vaccine versus placebo. Receptor source: a person aged 18 to 59 who received the Ad26.COV2.S COVID-19 vaccine or a placebo. Both conserved end residues are part of each CDR3. The order of the fields is D gene, J gene, V gene, clone size, CDR3 protein, CDR3 DNA. A D gene is named only where the DNA matches it firmly. Only part of the rows carry a size: once, few, many, or a class if the clone is expanded.

d_gene: TRBD1
j_gene: TRBJ1-1
v_gene: TRBV25-1
abundance: -
CDR3aa: CASSPPGHLRDRSTEAFF
CDR3nt: TGTGCCAGCAGTCCCCCAGGGCATCTGAGGGACAGAAGCACTGAAGCTTTCTTT

d_gene: -
j_gene: TRBJ2-6
v_gene: TRBV5-1
abundance: -
CDR3aa: CASSQITGSGANVLTF
CDR3nt: TGCGCCAGCAGCCAGATTACAGGGTCTGGGGCCAACGTCCTGACTTTC

d_gene: -
j_gene: TRBJ2-7
v_gene: TRBV24-1
abundance: -
CDR3aa: CATSDLGYEQYF
CDR3nt: TGTGCCACCAGTGATTTGGGGTACGAGCAGTACTTC

d_gene: -
j_gene: TRBJ2-1
v_gene: TRBV9
abundance: -
CDR3aa: CASSEGSPSYNEQFF
CDR3nt: TGTGCCAGCAGCGAAGGGTCCCCTTCCTACAATGAGCAGTTCTTC

d_gene: -
j_gene: TRBJ1-5
v_gene: TRBV7-2
abundance: few
CDR3aa: CASSFSPNQPQHF
CDR3nt: TGTGCCAGCAGCTTCTCCCCAAATCAGCCCCAGCATTTT

d_gene: -
j_gene: TRBJ2-1
v_gene: TRBV14
abundance: -
CDR3aa: CASSQVSFGGMQFF
CDR3nt: TGTGCCAGCAGCCAAGTCTCCTTCGGAGGCATGCAGTTCTTC

d_gene: TRBD1
j_gene: TRBJ1-1
v_gene: TRBV28
abundance: -
CDR3aa: CASTGGQRLEAFF
CDR3nt: TGTGCCAGCACCGGGGGACAGCGACTTGAAGCTTTCTTT

d_gene: TRBD1
j_gene: TRBJ2-7
v_gene: TRBV9
abundance: -
CDR3aa: CASSKGGTGSYEQYF
CDR3nt: TGTGCCAGCAGCAAAGGAGGGACAGGGTCCTACGAGCAGTACTTC

d_gene: TRBD2
j_gene: TRBJ2-7
v_gene: TRBV6-5
abundance: -
CDR3aa: CASSYRTSGGYEQYF
CDR3nt: TGTGCCAGCAGTTACAGGACTAGCGGGGGCTACGAGCAGTACTTC

d_gene: -
j_gene: TRBJ1-1
v_gene: TRBV15
abundance: -
CDR3aa: CATSRYKRGANTEAFF
CDR3nt: TGTGCCACCAGCAGATACAAAAGAGGGGCGAACACTGAAGCTTTCTTT

d_gene: -
j_gene: TRBJ1-5
v_gene: TRBV27
abundance: -
CDR3aa: CASSSGSQPQHF
CDR3nt: TGTGCCAGCAGTTCGGGCAGTCAGCCCCAGCATTTT